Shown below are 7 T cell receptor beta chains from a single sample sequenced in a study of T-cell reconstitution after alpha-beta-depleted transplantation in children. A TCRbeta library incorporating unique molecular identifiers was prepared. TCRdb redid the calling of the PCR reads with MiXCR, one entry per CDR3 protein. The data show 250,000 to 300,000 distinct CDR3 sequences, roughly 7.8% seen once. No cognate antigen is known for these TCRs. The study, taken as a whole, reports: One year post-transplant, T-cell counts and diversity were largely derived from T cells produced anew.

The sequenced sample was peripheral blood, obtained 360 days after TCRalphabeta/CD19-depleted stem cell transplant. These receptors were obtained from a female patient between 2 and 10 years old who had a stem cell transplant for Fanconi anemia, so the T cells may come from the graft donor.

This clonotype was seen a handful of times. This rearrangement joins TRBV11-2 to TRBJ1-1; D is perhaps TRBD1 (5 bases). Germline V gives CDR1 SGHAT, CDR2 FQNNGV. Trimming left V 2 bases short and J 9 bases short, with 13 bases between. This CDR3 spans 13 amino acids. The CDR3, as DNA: TGTGCCAGCAGCTTATATGAGGGGCGGCAAGCTTTCTTT. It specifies CASSLYEGRQAFF.

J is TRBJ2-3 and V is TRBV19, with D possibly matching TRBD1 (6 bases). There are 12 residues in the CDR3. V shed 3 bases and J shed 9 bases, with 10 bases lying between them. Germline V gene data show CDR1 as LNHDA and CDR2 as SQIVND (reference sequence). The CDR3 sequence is CASSITQGTQYF. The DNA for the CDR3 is TGTGCCAGTAGTATTACCCAGGGGACGCAGTATTTT. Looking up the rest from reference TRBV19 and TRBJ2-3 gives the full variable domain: DGGITQSPKYLFRKEGQNVTLSCEQNLNHDAMYWYRQDPGQGLRLIYYSQIVNDFQKGDIAEGYSVSREKKESFPLTVTSAQKNPTAFYLCASSITQGTQYFGPGTRLTVL.

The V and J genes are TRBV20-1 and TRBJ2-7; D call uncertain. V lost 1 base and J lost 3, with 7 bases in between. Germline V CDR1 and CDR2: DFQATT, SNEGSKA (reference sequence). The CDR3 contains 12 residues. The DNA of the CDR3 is TGCAGTGCTAGAGCCTCCGACTACGAGCAGTACTTC. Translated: CSARASDYEQYF.

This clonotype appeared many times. The CDR3 is CSGGISNQPQHF. The CDR3 DNA follows: TGCAGTGGTGGGATTAGCAATCAGCCCCAGCATTTT. The chain links TRBV20-1 to TRBJ1-5; no clear D. The germline CDR1 and CDR2 sequences are DFQATT and SNEGSKA (reference sequence). V was pared by 7 bases and J by 0 bases, with 7 bases between. There are 12 residues in the CDR3.

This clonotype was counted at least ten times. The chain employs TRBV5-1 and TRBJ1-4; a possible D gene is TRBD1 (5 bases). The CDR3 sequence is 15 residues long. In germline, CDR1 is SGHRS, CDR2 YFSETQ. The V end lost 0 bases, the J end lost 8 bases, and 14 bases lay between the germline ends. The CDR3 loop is CASSLGDFITEKLFF. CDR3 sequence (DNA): TGCGCCAGCAGCTTGGGGGACTTCATCACCGAAAAACTGTTTTTT.

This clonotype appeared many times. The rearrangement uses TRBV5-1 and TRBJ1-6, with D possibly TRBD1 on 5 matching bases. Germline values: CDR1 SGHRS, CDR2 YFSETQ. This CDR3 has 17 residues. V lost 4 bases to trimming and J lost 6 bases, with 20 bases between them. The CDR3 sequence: CASSRQLGTGGNSPLHF. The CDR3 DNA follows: TGCGCCAGCAGCCGTCAACTTGGGACCGGAGGTAATTCACCCCTCCACTTT.

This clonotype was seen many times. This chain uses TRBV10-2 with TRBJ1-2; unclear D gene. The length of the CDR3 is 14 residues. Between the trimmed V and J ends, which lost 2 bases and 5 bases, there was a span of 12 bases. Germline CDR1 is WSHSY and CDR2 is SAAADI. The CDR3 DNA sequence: TGCGCCAGCAGTGAGGGATGGACCTCTTATGGCTACACCTTC. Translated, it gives CASSEGWTSYGYTF.